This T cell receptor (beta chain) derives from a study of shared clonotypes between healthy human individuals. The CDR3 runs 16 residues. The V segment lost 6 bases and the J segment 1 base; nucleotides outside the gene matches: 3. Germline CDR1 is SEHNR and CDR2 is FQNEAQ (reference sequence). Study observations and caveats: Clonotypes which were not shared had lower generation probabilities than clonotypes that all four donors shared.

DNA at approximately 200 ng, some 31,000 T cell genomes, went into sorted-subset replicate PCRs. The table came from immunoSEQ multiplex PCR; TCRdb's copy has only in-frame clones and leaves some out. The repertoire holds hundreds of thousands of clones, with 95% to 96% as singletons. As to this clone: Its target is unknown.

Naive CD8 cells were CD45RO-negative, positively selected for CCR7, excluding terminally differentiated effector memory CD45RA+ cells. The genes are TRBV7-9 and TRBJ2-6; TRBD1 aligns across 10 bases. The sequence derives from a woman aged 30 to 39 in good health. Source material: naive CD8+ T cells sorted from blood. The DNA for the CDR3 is TGTGCCAGCAGGGGACAGGGGCTTTCTGGGGCCAACGTCCTGACTTTC. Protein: CASRGQGLSGANVLTF. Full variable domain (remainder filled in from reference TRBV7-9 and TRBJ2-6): DTGVSQNPRHKITKRGQNVTFRCDPISEHNRLYWYRQTLGQGPEFLTYFQNEAQLEKSRLLSDRFSAERPKGSFSTLEIQRTEQGDSAMYLCASRGQGLSGANVLTFGAGSRLTVL.